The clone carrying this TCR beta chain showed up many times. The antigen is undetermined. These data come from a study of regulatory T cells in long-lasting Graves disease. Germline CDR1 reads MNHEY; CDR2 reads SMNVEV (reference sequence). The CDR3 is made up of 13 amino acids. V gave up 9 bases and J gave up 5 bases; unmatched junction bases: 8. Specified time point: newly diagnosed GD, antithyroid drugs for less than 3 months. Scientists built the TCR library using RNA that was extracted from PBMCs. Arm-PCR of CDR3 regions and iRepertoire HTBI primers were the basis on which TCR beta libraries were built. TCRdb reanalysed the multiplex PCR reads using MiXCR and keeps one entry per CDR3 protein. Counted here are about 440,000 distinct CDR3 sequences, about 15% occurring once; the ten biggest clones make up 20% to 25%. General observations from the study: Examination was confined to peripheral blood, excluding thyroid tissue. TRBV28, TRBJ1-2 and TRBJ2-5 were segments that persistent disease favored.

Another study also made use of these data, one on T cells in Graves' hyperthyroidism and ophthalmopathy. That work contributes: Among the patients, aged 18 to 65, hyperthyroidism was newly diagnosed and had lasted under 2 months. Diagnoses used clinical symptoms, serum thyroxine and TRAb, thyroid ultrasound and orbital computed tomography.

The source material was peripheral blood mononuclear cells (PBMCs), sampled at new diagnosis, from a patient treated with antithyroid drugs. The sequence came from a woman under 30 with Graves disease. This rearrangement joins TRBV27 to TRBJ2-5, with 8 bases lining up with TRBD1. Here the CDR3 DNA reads TGTGCCAGTTCTCGGCAGGGGGCGGAGACCCAGTACTTC. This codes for CASSRQGAETQYF.